These 14 T cell receptor beta chains originate from one sample sequenced in a study of blood T cell repertoires in COVID-19. Assay used: immunoSEQ multiplex PCR; TCRdb lists only in-frame clones, some missing. The data contain 95,000 or so clones, 70% to 90% of them singletons. The source material was peripheral blood. These receptors came from a human donor in a cohort sampled during active COVID-19.

The chain combines TRBV9 with TRBJ2-3, with TRBD2 identical over 8 bases. Germline CDR1 reads SGDLS; CDR2 reads YYNGEE. The CDR3 covers 16 residues. V trimming: 4 bases; J trimming: 5 bases; junction bases outside the gene matches: 12. The CDR3 sequence: CASSHPFSGDKDTQYF. Here the CDR3 DNA reads TGTGCCAGCAGCCATCCTTTTAGCGGGGATAAAGATACGCAGTATTTT.

This clone was seen once. This chain links TRBV19 with TRBJ1-6; a weak D match, TRBD1 (5 bases). The CDR3 has 13 residues. The V end was cut by 1 base, the J end by 10 bases, with 8 bases between. CDR1 is LNHDA and CDR2 is SQIVND in the germline V gene (reference sequence). The DNA of the CDR3 is TGTGCCAGTAGTATAGGGGGCCGATCACCCCTCCACTTT. Translating it yields CASSIGGRSPLHF.

This chain connects TRBV5-1 to TRBJ1-6; D might be TRBD1 (5 bases). The V end was cut by 1 base, the J end by 7 bases, with 9 bases between. The CDR3 has 14 residues. Germline V lookup: CDR1 SGHRS, CDR2 YFSETQ. CDR3 nucleotides: TGCGCCAGCAGCTTGTTACAGGAGAATTCACCCCTCCACTTT. Protein product: CASSLLQENSPLHF.

V gene TRBV28 combines with J gene TRBJ1-5; D remains unclear. This CDR3 region has 12 residues. The V end was cut by 6 bases, the J end by 3 bases, with 6 bases between. Germline assignment: CDR1 MDHEN and CDR2 SYDVKM. The CDR3 bases are TGTGCCAGCAGCTTACTCAATCAGCCCCAGCATTTT. Amino acids: CASSLLNQPQHF. The complete variable domain, with remaining parts taken from reference TRBV28 and TRBJ1-5, reads DVKVTQSSRYLVKRTGEKVFLECVQDMDHENMFWYRQDPGLGLRLIYFSYDVKMKEKGDIPEGYSVSREKKERFSLILESASTNQTSMYLCASSLLNQPQHFGDGTRLSIL.

This clone was observed a single time. The chain employs TRBV6-6 and TRBJ2-7; D is possibly TRBD1 (5 bases). CDR3 length equals 12 residues. Trimming left V 2 bases short and J 7 bases short, with 9 bases between. Germline loops: CDR1 MNHNY, CDR2 SVGAGI (reference sequence). The CDR3 DNA is TGTGCCAGCAGTTACCAGGGCTGGGAGCAGTACTTC. It encodes CASSYQGWEQYF.

This clone was detected only once. This chain joins TRBV5-1 and TRBJ1-2; no definite D call. V was trimmed by 3 bases and J by 2 bases, leaving 8 bases between them. The germline V gene has CDR1 SGHRS and CDR2 YFSETQ. The CDR3 consists of 13 residues. The CDR3 DNA reads TGCGCCAGCAGCTCGAGGGAAAACTATGGCTACACCTTC. Translating gives CASSSRENYGYTF.

This clone was detected once. The V gene is TRBV19, the J gene TRBJ1-1; a possible D gene is TRBD1 (6 bases). Trimming pared 2 bases from V and 4 bases from J, leaving 8 bases between. The CDR3 spans 13 residues. Germline values: CDR1 LNHDA, CDR2 SQIVND (reference sequence). The CDR3 spells CASSIQGGTEAFF. As DNA, the CDR3 is TGTGCCAGTAGTATACAAGGGGGCACTGAAGCTTTCTTT. Filled out from reference TRBV19 and TRBJ1-1, the complete variable domain reads DGGITQSPKYLFRKEGQNVTLSCEQNLNHDAMYWYRQDPGQGLRLIYYSQIVNDFQKGDIAEGYSVSREKKESFPLTVTSAQKNPTAFYLCASSIQGGTEAFFGQGTRLTVV.

The rearrangement joins TRBV3-1 (or the pseudogene TRBV3-2) to TRBJ1-6; D gene ambiguous. The CDR3 covers 14 residues. V lost 0 bases and J lost 6, with 6 bases in between. Germline values: CDR1 LGHDT, CDR2 YNNKEL (reference sequence). The CDR3, as DNA: TGTGCCAGCAGCCAAGACTCGGGTAATTCACCCCTCCACTTT. Translated: CASSQDSGNSPLHF.

V is TRBV10-3 and J is TRBJ2-1, with TRBD1 identical over 9 bases. Germline V lookup: CDR1 ENHRY, CDR2 SYGVKD. The CDR3 runs 15 residues. V dropped 6 bases and J dropped 4; count of bases not matched to a gene: 7. CDR3 loop: CAIREGQGTYNEQFF. The CDR3 DNA reads TGTGCCATCAGGGAAGGACAGGGGACTTACAATGAGCAGTTCTTC.

The genes are TRBV6-6 and TRBJ1-6; 7 positions match TRBD1. The CDR3 is 15 residues long. Germline V gene data show CDR1 as MNHNY and CDR2 as SVGAGI (reference sequence). Trimming took 7 bases from V and 10 from J; bases not matched to a gene: 13. The CDR3 spells CASNEIQGSGSPLHF. The DNA for the CDR3 is TGTGCCAGCAATGAGATACAGGGGAGCGGCTCACCCCTCCACTTT.

V gene TRBV6-1 combines with J gene TRBJ2-2, with TRBD2 matching 7 bases. The germline V gene encodes CDR1 MNHNS and CDR2 SASEGT. Trimming at V came to 0 bases and at J to 2 bases, leaving 6 bases not matched to a gene. The CDR3 has 17 amino acids. The CDR3: CASSEAFGGGNTGELFF. The CDR3 DNA is TGTGCCAGCAGTGAAGCGTTTGGCGGGGGTAACACCGGGGAGCTGTTTTTT.

The chain links TRBV6-5 to TRBJ1-5, with 10 bases identical to TRBD1. The CDR3 extends over 15 amino acids. J lost 6 bases, V lost 4 bases, and 6 bases had no gene match. Germline lookup yields CDR1 MNHEY and CDR2 SVGAGI. CDR3 sequence reads: CASSSRQGAAQPQHF. CDR3 DNA: TGTGCCAGCAGTTCAAGACAGGGGGCGGCTCAGCCCCAGCATTTT.

The V and J genes are TRBV28 and TRBJ2-5, with D possibly matching TRBD2 (5 bases). The germline V gene has CDR1 MDHEN and CDR2 SYDVKM. This CDR3 has 16 amino acids. The V and J ends lost 5 bases and 2 bases respectively, with 18 bases between them. In DNA, the CDR3 is TGTGCCAGCAGTCCGCCGGGCACTAGGAGTCAAGAGACCCAGTACTTC. It encodes CASSPPGTRSQETQYF.

The V gene is TRBV9, the J gene TRBJ2-1; TRBD1 might be the D (6 bases). CDR3 length: 15 amino acids. V lost 2 bases to trimming and J lost 0 bases, with 9 bases between them. Germline V gives CDR1 SGDLS, CDR2 YYNGEE. As DNA, the CDR3 is TGTGCCAGCAGCGTTAGACAGGTCTCCTACAATGAGCAGTTCTTC. Protein sequence: CASSVRQVSYNEQFF.